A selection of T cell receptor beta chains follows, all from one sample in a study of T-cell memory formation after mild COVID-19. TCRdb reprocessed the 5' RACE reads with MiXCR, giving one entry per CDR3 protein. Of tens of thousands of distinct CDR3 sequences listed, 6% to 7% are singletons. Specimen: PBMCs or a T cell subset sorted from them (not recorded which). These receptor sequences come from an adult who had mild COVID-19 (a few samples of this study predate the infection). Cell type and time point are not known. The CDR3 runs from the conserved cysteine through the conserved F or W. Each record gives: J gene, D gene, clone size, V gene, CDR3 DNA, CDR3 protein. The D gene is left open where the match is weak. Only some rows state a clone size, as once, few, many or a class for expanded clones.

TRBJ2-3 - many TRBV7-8 TGTGCCAGCAGCTTCCCTAGCACAGATACGCAGTATTTT CASSFPSTDTQYF
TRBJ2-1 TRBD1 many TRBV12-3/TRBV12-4 TGTGCCAGCAGTAGGACAGGGGGCGATTTCCATGAGCAGTTCTTC CASSRTGGDFHEQFF
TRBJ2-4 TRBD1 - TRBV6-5 TGTGCCAGCAGTACGCGGGGACAGGGGAAAAACATTCAGTACTTC CASSTRGQGKNIQYF
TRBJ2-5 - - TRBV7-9 TGTGCCAGCAGCTTCGGGATCCAAGAGACCCAGTACTTC CASSFGIQETQYF
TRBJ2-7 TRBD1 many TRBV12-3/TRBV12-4 TGTGCCAGCAGTTTGGGGACAGGGGGTTACGAGCAGTACTTC CASSLGTGGYEQYF
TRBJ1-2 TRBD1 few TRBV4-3 TGCGCCAGCAGCCACACCGGGACAGGGTATGGCTACACCTTC CASSHTGTGYGYTF
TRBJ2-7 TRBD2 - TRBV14 TGTGCCAGCAGCCAAGATGGACTAGCGACCGAGCAGTACTTC CASSQDGLATEQYF
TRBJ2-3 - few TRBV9 TGTGCCAGCAGCGTCCAAGGGGGGACGACCGGAGGTACGCAGTATTTT CASSVQGGTTGGTQYF
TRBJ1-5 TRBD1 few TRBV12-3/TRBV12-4 TGTGCCAGCAGTTTTGGGGACAGGGGCAATCAGCCCCAGCATTTT CASSFGDRGNQPQHF
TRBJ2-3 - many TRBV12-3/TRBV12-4 TGTGCCAGCAGACCCGACGGGGCTAGTCAGTATTTT CASRPDGASQYF
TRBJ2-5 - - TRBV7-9 TGTGCCAGCAGCTCGCAGGGAACCCAAGAGACCCAGTACTTC CASSSQGTQETQYF
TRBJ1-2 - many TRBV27 TGTGCCAGCAGTTTTCGGCGGACTAACTATGGCTACACCTTC CASSFRRTNYGYTF
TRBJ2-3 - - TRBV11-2 TGTGCCAGCAGCTTAGATCCCCGTGGCACAGATACGCAGTATTTT CASSLDPRGTDTQYF
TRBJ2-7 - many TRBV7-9 TGTGCCAGCAGCCCACCACGGAGGATCTACGAGCAGTACTTC CASSPPRRIYEQYF
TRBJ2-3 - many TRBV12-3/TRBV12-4 TGTGCCAGCAGTCTACAGCTTACCGGCACAGATACGCAGTATTTT CASSLQLTGTDTQYF
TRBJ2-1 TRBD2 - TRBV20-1 TGCAGTGCTAGAGATAAAAGGGCTAGCGGGAATTATGAGCAGTTCTTC CSARDKRASGNYEQFF
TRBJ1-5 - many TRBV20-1 TGCAGTGCCAAGACAGGAAATCAGCCCCAGCATTTT CSAKTGNQPQHF
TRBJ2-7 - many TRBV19 TGTGCCAGTAGTGTTAATACAGCTTCCCCCATCGAGCAGTACTTC CASSVNTASPIEQYF
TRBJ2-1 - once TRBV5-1 TGCGCCAGCAGCCCTTGGGGAGGCAATGAGCAGTTCTTC CASSPWGGNEQFF
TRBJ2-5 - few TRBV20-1 TGCAGTGCTGCGACAGTCCAAGAGACCCAGTACTTC CSAATVQETQYF
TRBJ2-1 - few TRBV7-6 TGTGCCAGCAGCATAAGGGTCGGCAATGAGCAGTTCTTC CASSIRVGNEQFF
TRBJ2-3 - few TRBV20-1 TGCAGTGCTAGAGAAGGGACGGCGAGCACAGATACGCAGTATTTT CSAREGTASTDTQYF
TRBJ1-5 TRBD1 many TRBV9 TGTGCCAGCAACTTCGGGACAGGGGTTTCTTTGAGCAATCAGCCCCAGCATTTT CASNFGTGVSLSNQPQHF
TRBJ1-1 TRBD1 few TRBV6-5 TGTGCCACCAAACAGGGGGCGGGAGTAGTCACTGAAGCTTTCTTT CATKQGAGVVTEAFF
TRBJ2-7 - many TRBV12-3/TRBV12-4 TGTGCCAGCAGTTCTGCCCGTTCCCCCAGCTACGAGCAGTACTTC CASSSARSPSYEQYF
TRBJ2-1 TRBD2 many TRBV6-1 TGTGCCAGCAGACGAACCGGGACTATTAGCAATGAGCAGTTCTTC CASRRTGTISNEQFF
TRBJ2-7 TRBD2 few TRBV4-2 TGTGCCAGCAGCCAAGATGTAGCGGGAGGAGGCGAGCAGTACTTC CASSQDVAGGGEQYF
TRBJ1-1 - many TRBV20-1 TGCAGTCCTAAGGGCCTCATGAACACTGAAGCTTTCTTT CSPKGLMNTEAFF
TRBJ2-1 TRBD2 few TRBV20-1 TGCAGTGCTAGAGGGGCCCGGACTAGCAGGAAACTTCTTGGGGAGCAGTTCTTC CSARGARTSRKLLGEQFF
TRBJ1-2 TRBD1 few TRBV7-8 TGTGCCAGCAGCTTAGACCCGACAGGGGGTGGCTACACCTTC CASSLDPTGGGYTF
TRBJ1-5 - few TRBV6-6 TGTGCCAGCAGTCCCCAGGATCAGCCCCAGCATTTT CASSPQDQPQHF
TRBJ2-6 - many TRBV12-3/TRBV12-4 TGTGCCAGCAGTTTAATCTCTGGGGCCAACGTCCTGACTTTC CASSLISGANVLTF
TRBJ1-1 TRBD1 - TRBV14 TGTGCCAGCAGCCCACAGGGGGCGGGTTACACTGAAGCTTTCTTT CASSPQGAGYTEAFF
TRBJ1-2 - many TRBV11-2 TGTGCCAGCAGCTTAGATTCTGCCAGGGTCTATGGCTACACCTTC CASSLDSARVYGYTF
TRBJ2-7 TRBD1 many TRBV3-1 TGTGCCAGCAGCCCAATCGACGGGACAGGGTCCTACGAGCAGTACTTC CASSPIDGTGSYEQYF
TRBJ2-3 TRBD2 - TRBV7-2 TGTGCCAGCAGCGGGACTAGCGGCTACACAGATACGCAGTATTTT CASSGTSGYTDTQYF
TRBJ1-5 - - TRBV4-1 TGCGCCAGCAGCCAAGAGAGGGGTAATCAGCCCCAGCATTTT CASSQERGNQPQHF
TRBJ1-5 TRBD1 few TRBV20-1 TGCAGTGCTAGAAGACAGGGTGTCCGGGGCAATCAGCCCCAGCATTTT CSARRQGVRGNQPQHF
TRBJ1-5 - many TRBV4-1 TGCGCCAGCAGCCAAGTAATCGGTGGGCAGTTTAGCAATCAGCCCCAGCATTTT CASSQVIGGQFSNQPQHF
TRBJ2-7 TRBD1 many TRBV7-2 TGTGCCAGCAGCTTAGCGCTCGGGACAGGGGGCTCCTACGAGCAGTACTTC CASSLALGTGGSYEQYF
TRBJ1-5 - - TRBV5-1 TGCGCCAGCAGCTTGGGGCCCAGGGAGAGCAATCAGCCCCAGCATTTT CASSLGPRESNQPQHF
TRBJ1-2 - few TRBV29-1 TGCAGCGTTCGTCAAGGGGTCGGGTATGGCTACACCTTC CSVRQGVGYGYTF
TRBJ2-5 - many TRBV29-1 TGCAGCGCGAAGGGAGAGACCCAGTACTTC CSAKGETQYF
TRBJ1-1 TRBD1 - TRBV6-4 TGTGCCAGCAGGGGGACAGGAGTGAACACTGAAGCTTTCTTT CASRGTGVNTEAFF
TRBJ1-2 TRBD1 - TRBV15 TGTGCCACCAGCAGAGAATTAGGAGGGGGCAGAGCCTATGGCTACACCTTC CATSRELGGGRAYGYTF
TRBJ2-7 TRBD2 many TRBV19 TGTGCCAGTAGGAGGACTAGCGGGAGTGGCGAGCAGTACTTC CASRRTSGSGEQYF
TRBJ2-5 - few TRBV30 TGTGCCTGGAGTCCGACAGTCCGGAGAGAGACCCAGTACTTC CAWSPTVRRETQYF
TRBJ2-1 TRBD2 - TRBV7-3 TGTGCCAGCAGCTTCGCGGGAGGTGGTCCCCATGAGCAGTTCTTC CASSFAGGGPHEQFF
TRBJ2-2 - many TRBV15 TGTGCCACCAGCAATGGAGGGGGCAACACCGGGGAGCTGTTTTTT CATSNGGGNTGELFF
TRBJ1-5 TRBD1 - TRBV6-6 TGTGCCAGCAGGGACAGGGTGGGGGATCAGCCCCAGCATTTT CASRDRVGDQPQHF